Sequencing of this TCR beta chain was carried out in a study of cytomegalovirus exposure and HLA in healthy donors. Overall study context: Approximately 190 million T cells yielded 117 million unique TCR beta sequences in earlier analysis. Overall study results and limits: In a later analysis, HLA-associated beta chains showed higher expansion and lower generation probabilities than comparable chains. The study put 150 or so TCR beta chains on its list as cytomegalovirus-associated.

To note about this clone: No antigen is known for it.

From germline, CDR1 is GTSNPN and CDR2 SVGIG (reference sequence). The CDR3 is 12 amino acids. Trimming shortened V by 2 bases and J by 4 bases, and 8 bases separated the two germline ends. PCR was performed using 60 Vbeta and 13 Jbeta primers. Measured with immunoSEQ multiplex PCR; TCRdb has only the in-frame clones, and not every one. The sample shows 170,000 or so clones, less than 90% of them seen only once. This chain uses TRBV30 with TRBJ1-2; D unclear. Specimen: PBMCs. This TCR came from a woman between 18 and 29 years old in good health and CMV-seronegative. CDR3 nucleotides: TGTGCCTGGAGTCGAGGCAGCTATGGCTACACCTTC. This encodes CAWSRGSYGYTF.